This is a list of T cell receptor beta chains from one sample in a study of vaccination and CD4 T cells after COVID-19. TCRdb independently ran MiXCR on the PCR reads; one entry per CDR3 protein. The data show more than 9,000 distinct CDR3 sequences, around 20% seen once. These receptors have no known antigen. Here the sequenced sample was CD4+ T cells from blood, cultured in vitro, taken before SARS-CoV-2 vaccination. All receptors derive from a human donor who received a COVID-19 vaccine. CDR3s include the opening cysteine and the closing phenylalanine or tryptophan. Fields, in order: V gene, clone size, D gene, J gene, CDR3 length, CDR3 DNA, CDR3 protein. D genes are given only for firm matches. A clone size is listed for some rows: how often the clone was seen (once, few, many), or a class if it is expanded.

TRBV6-1	medium-sized	NA	TRBJ1-2	11	TGTGCCAGCATGAGGGGCAGTGGCTACACCTTC	CASMRGSGYTF
TRBV10-3	NA	NA	TRBJ2-2	14	TGTGCCATCAGTCTAGCGAGAAACACCGGGGAGCTGTTTTTT	CAISLARNTGELFF
TRBV12-3/TRBV12-4	NA	NA	TRBJ2-7	16	TGTGCCAGCAGTTCGTATTCGGGGGCCCTACCCCACGAGCAGTACTTC	CASSSYSGALPHEQYF
TRBV19	few	NA	TRBJ2-7	13	TGTGCCAGTAGTCGGGTAGAGTCCTACGAGCAGTACTTC	CASSRVESYEQYF
TRBV5-4	few	NA	TRBJ1-1	15	TGTGCCAGCAGCGCGACCGGGAGGGCTGAGACTGAAGCTTTCTTT	CASSATGRAETEAFF
TRBV2	NA	NA	TRBJ1-1	13	TGTGCCAGCAGTCTGACGGACGACACTGAAGCTTTCTTT	CASSLTDDTEAFF
TRBV30	medium-sized	NA	TRBJ2-5	14	TGTGCCTGGAGTGTACGTAGCGGTGGTGGGACCCAGTACTTC	CAWSVRSGGGTQYF
TRBV20-1	few	TRBD2	TRBJ2-1	15	TGCAGTGCTAGATACCCTAGCGGGCCCCTCAATGAGCAGTTCTTC	CSARYPSGPLNEQFF
TRBV5-4	few	NA	TRBJ2-2	14	TGTGCCAGCACCGGGACCCTGAACACCGGGGAGCTGTTTTTT	CASTGTLNTGELFF
TRBV19	NA	NA	TRBJ2-1	12	TGTGCCACCAGACCGAATTACAATGAGCAGTTCTTC	CATRPNYNEQFF
TRBV7-9	few	TRBD1	TRBJ1-1	15	TGTGCCAGCAGCGAACAGGGGATCACGGACACTGAAGCTTTCTTT	CASSEQGITDTEAFF
TRBV5-1	few	NA	TRBJ2-3	14	TGCGCCAGCAGCTTGGCACCTAGCACAGATACGCAGTATTTT	CASSLAPSTDTQYF
TRBV7-8	NA	TRBD1	TRBJ2-3	16	TGTGCCAGCAGCCCCTCCACAGGGGGAAACACAGATACGCAGTATTTT	CASSPSTGGNTDTQYF
TRBV5-5	NA	TRBD1	TRBJ2-7	14	TGTGCCAGCAGACATCCGGGACAGGGATACGAGCAGTACTTC	CASRHPGQGYEQYF
TRBV9	NA	NA	TRBJ1-6	13	TGTGCCAGCAGCGTAGGGGTTGGCTCACCCCTCCACTTT	CASSVGVGSPLHF
TRBV14	NA	TRBD1	TRBJ1-1	14	TGTGCCAGCAGCCAAGTCACAGGGGGCACTGAAGCTTTCTTT	CASSQVTGGTEAFF
TRBV2	few	TRBD1	TRBJ2-7	14	TGTGCCAGCAGTGAAGGCAGGGGGTGGTACGAGCAGTACTTC	CASSEGRGWYEQYF
TRBV20-1	medium-sized	NA	TRBJ1-2	13	TGCAGTGCACCGGGGGGCGCAAGCTATGGCTACACCTTC	CSAPGGASYGYTF
TRBV11-2	NA	TRBD2	TRBJ2-1	15	TGTGCCAGCAGCTTTGCGGGGGGGCCGTACAATGAGCAGTTCTTC	CASSFAGGPYNEQFF
TRBV27	medium-sized	NA	TRBJ1-6	14	TGTGCCAGCAGCTCCGACGGATATAATTCACCCCTCCACTTT	CASSSDGYNSPLHF
TRBV5-1	NA	NA	TRBJ1-1	15	TGCGCCAGCAGCTTCAGGGGCGAGATGAACACTGAAGCTTTCTTT	CASSFRGEMNTEAFF
TRBV6-1	NA	TRBD1	TRBJ1-5	16	TGTGCCAGCAGTCTACCAAACAGGGGCAGGAATCAGCCCCAGCATTTT	CASSLPNRGRNQPQHF
TRBV30	few	NA	TRBJ2-3	13	TGTGCCTGGAGGGCGAAGGGCACAGATACGCAGTATTTT	CAWRAKGTDTQYF
TRBV12-3/TRBV12-4	medium-sized	TRBD1	TRBJ2-3	15	TGTGCCAGCAGTCCAGGGACAGAACGGACAGATACGCAGTATTTT	CASSPGTERTDTQYF
TRBV29-1	NA	TRBD1	TRBJ2-7	15	TGCAGCGTTGAAGTGAGACAGGGGGCGGCCTACGAGCAGTACTTC	CSVEVRQGAAYEQYF
TRBV12-3/TRBV12-4	few	TRBD2	TRBJ2-3	14	TGTGCCAGCAGTTTCGAGACTAGCGCACATACGCAGTATTTT	CASSFETSAHTQYF
TRBV30	few	NA	TRBJ1-3	12	TGTGCCTGGAGTGAAGGGGCGCAGGCCATATATTTT	CAWSEGAQAIYF
TRBV4-1	NA	TRBD2	TRBJ2-3	19	TGCGCCAGCAGCCAAGATCTAACTAGCGGGGAGGTGGGCACAGATACGCAGTATTTT	CASSQDLTSGEVGTDTQYF
TRBV2	NA	NA	TRBJ2-5	13	TGTGCCAGCAGAACTCAGGGATGGGAGACCCAGTACTTC	CASRTQGWETQYF